A single sample gave rise to the 23 T cell receptor beta chains below, sequenced in a study of blood T cell repertoires in COVID-19. The data were produced by immunoSEQ multiplex PCR, yet TCRdb's version contains in-frame clones alone and is incomplete. The sample includes more than 150,000 clones, approximately 80% seen only once; the top ten take 2.9%. Sequencing input: peripheral blood. These receptors were taken from a woman aged 55 to 70 with acute or convalescent COVID-19.

This clone has just a few counts. The CDR3 region has the DNA TGTGCCAGCAGCCTAACACAGGGGGCGAGCTCTGGAAACACCATATATTTT. Residues: CASSLTQGASSGNTIYF. V usage is TRBV9 and J usage is TRBJ1-3; 9 bases agree with TRBD1. Germline V CDR1 and CDR2: SGDLS, YYNGEE. V was clipped by 4 bases and J by 0 bases; unmatched bases: 8. CDR3 length: 17 amino acids.

The V gene is TRBV27, the J gene TRBJ2-5, with 10 bases fitting TRBD2. The CDR3 has 14 amino acids. In germline, CDR1 is MNHEY, CDR2 SMNVEV (reference sequence). V lost 3 bases to trimming and J lost 5 bases; unmatched junction nucleotides: 3. The CDR3 sequence is CASSFSGGAETQYF. The CDR3 bases are TGTGCCAGCAGTTTCAGCGGGGGGGCCGAGACCCAGTACTTC.

The V gene is TRBV11-2, the J gene TRBJ2-3, with unresolved D. Germline assignment: CDR1 SGHAT and CDR2 FQNNGV. The ends were cut back, 3 bases at V and 14 bases at J, with 18 bases in the middle. The length of the CDR3 is 13 residues. Written as DNA, the CDR3 is TGTGCCAGCAGCTTCCAACCTAGTACGTCTCCGTATTTT. It is translated as CASSFQPSTSPYF.

The chain recombines TRBV18 with TRBJ1-6; no clear D gene. The CDR3 covers 13 residues. The germline V gene encodes CDR1 KGHSH and CDR2 LQKENI. Trimming took off 4 bases at V and 6 bases at J, with 7 bases between the two ends. The CDR3 spells CASSLDSNSPLHF. The CDR3 coding sequence is TGTGCCAGCTCACTCGACTCTAATTCACCCCTCCACTTT. Complete variable domain (other parts from reference TRBV18 and TRBJ1-6): NAGVMQNPRHLVRRRGQEARLRCSPMKGHSHVYWYRQLPEEGLKFMVYLQKENIIDESGMPKERFSAEFPKEGPSILRIQQVVRGDSAAYFCASSLDSNSPLHFGNGTRLTVT.

The gene calls are TRBV30 and TRBJ1-1; the D gene is possibly TRBD1 (6 bases). The CDR3 has 12 amino acids. With 5 bases removed from V and 0 bases from J, the gap between germline ends came to 7 bases. Germline V gene lookup returns CDR1 GTSNPN and CDR2 SVGIG (reference sequence). The CDR3 protein is CAWGQLNTEAFF. Written as DNA, the CDR3 is TGTGCCTGGGGACAGTTGAACACTGAAGCTTTCTTT.

The chain is built from TRBV9 and TRBJ2-5; TRBD2 matches 12 bases. CDR1 SGDLS and CDR2 YYNGEE come from the germline V gene. V was pared by 4 bases and J by 4 bases, with 11 bases of the junction left unmatched. The CDR3 totals 17 residues. CDR3 in DNA: TGTGCCAGCAGCCAGGGTCTAGCGGGGGGGCTGAGAGAGACCCAGTACTTC. Its translation is CASSQGLAGGLRETQYF. Full variable domain (missing parts from reference TRBV9 and TRBJ2-5): DSGVTQTPKHLITATGQRVTLRCSPRSGDLSVYWYQQSLDQGLQFLIQYYNGEERAKGNILERFSAQQFPDLHSELNLSSLELGDSALYFCASSQGLAGGLRETQYFGPGTRLLVL.

This sequence joins TRBV6-2 or TRBV6-3 and TRBJ2-5; 11 bases map to TRBD2. The germline CDR1 and CDR2 sequences are MNHEY and SVGEGT. This CDR3 has 18 residues. V was pared by 5 bases and J by 1 base, with 12 bases of the junction left unmatched. For the CDR3, the DNA is TGTGCCAGCAGTCCAAGGGCTAGCGGGGGGCCCGTCCAAGAGACCCAGTACTTC. It translates to CASSPRASGGPVQETQYF.

The chain joins TRBV27 to TRBJ1-4; unclear D gene. Germline CDR1 and CDR2: MNHEY and SMNVEV (reference sequence). V was shortened by 5 bases and J by 8 bases, with 18 bases between the two germline ends. The CDR3 length is 15 residues. The CDR3 DNA reads as TGTGCCAGCAGTACACCGCGGCAGGCGGGGGAAAAACTGTTTTTT. It yields the protein CASSTPRQAGEKLFF.

The chain combines TRBV6-6 with TRBJ1-6; 7 bases line up with TRBD1. The CDR3 extends over 14 amino acids. CDR1 is MNHNY and CDR2 is SVGAGI in the germline V gene (reference sequence). J was trimmed by 9 bases and V by 6 bases; bases with no gene match: 8. CDR3 DNA sequence: TGTGCCAGCAGCCAGGCGACAGGGAGTTCACCCCTCCACTTT. It is translated as CASSQATGSSPLHF.

The rearrangement uses TRBV7-3 and TRBJ2-1, with TRBD2 as a possible D gene (7 bases). V was clipped by 5 bases and J by 2 bases, with 13 bases between them. CDR1 SGHTA and CDR2 FQGTGA come from the germline V gene. This CDR3 spans 15 amino acids. CDR3 region: CASSRRGAPYNEQFF. Written as DNA, the CDR3 is TGTGCCAGCAGCCGACGGGGGGCCCCCTACAATGAGCAGTTCTTC.

V usage is TRBV10-1 and J usage is TRBJ2-2, with D uncertain. V gave up 2 bases and J gave up 7 bases, with 11 bases separating them. The CDR3 spans 14 residues. The germline CDR1 and CDR2 sequences are WNHNN and SYGVQD (reference sequence). This CDR3 is CASSEAGRNGELFF. CDR3 nucleotides: TGCGCCAGCAGTGAGGCAGGTCGTAACGGGGAGCTGTTTTTT.

The V call is TRBV4-3, the J call TRBJ2-3; weak D call: TRBD2 (5 bases). CDR1 and CDR2 from the germline V gene are LGHNA and YSLEER. The ends were cut back, 2 bases at V and 0 bases at J, with 18 bases in the middle. This CDR3 has 18 residues. CDR3 protein: CASSQHSGLGLSTDTQYF. The CDR3 region has the DNA TGCGCCAGCAGCCAACACTCCGGACTCGGATTGAGCACAGATACGCAGTATTTT.

The CDR3 coding sequence is TGTGCCAGTATGGCGGACAGGTCAAATTCACCCCTCCACTTT. Protein sequence: CASMADRSNSPLHF. J is TRBJ1-6 and V is TRBV19, with 7 nucleotides matching TRBD1. With V trimmed by 7 bases and J by 7 bases, 7 bases remained unmatched. The germline gives CDR1 LNHDA, CDR2 SQIVND (reference sequence). The CDR3 runs to 14 residues.

V gene TRBV28 combines with J gene TRBJ2-3; 9 positions match TRBD2. The germline CDR1 and CDR2 sequences are MDHEN and SYDVKM. With 3 bases clipped from V and 5 bases from J, the junction kept 6 bases outside the gene matches. The CDR3 length is 15 residues. CDR3: CASSFRGGAVDTQYF. In DNA form, the CDR3 reads TGTGCCAGCAGTTTTCGCGGGGGGGCCGTAGATACGCAGTATTTT. Full variable domain (outside the CDR3, taken from reference TRBV28 and TRBJ2-3): DVKVTQSSRYLVKRTGEKVFLECVQDMDHENMFWYRQDPGLGLRLIYFSYDVKMKEKGDIPEGYSVSREKKERFSLILESASTNQTSMYLCASSFRGGAVDTQYFGPGTRLTVL.

The genes are TRBV4-2 and TRBJ2-2; TRBD2 agrees at 8 bases. Germline V gene lookup returns CDR1 LGHNA and CDR2 YNFKEQ. The V and J ends lost 7 bases and 4 bases, in that order; junction bases with no gene match: 17. The CDR3 has 18 amino acids. CDR3 protein: CASNTVSSGLRGTGELFF. The CDR3 DNA reads TGTGCCAGCAATACCGTGTCTAGCGGGCTTAGGGGCACCGGGGAGCTGTTTTTT.

In its sample, this clone was seen many times. The gene calls are TRBV28 and TRBJ2-7, with 9 bases aligning to TRBD1. The CDR3 extends over 13 amino acids. Looked up from germline, CDR1 is MDHEN and CDR2 is SYDVKM. Trimming took 5 bases from V and 5 from J; bases not matched to a gene: 4. The CDR3 spells CASSPRQGDEQYF. CDR3 in DNA: TGTGCCAGCAGTCCCCGACAGGGGGACGAGCAGTACTTC.

The chain couples TRBV11-3 to TRBJ2-7; tentative D call: TRBD2 (6 bases). The germline V gene has CDR1 SGHNT and CDR2 YENEEA. This CDR3 spans 14 amino acids. Trimming removed 5 bases from V and 4 bases from J, with 15 bases in between. The CDR3: CASSKYTEGYEQYF. The CDR3 DNA reads as TGTGCCAGCAGCAAATACACGGAGGGTTACGAGCAGTACTTC.

The gene calls are TRBV5-1 and TRBJ2-7; TRBD1 agrees at 8 bases. This CDR3 region has 14 residues. Unmatched junction bases numbered 5, after V lost 4 bases and J lost 2 bases. Germline V CDR1 and CDR2: SGHRS, YFSETQ. CDR3 bases: TGCGCCAGCAGCACCAGGACAGGGCCCTACGAGCAGTACTTC. Its translation: CASSTRTGPYEQYF.

The CDR3 DNA is TGCGCCAGCAGCCGTGGACAGGGGAGGCTTGACGAGCAGTACTTC. The encoded protein is CASSRGQGRLDEQYF. The V and J genes are TRBV5-1 and TRBJ2-7, with 9 positions matching TRBD1. With 4 bases clipped from V and 5 bases from J, the junction kept 10 bases outside the gene matches. Per the germline V gene, CDR1 is SGHRS and CDR2 is YFSETQ. The CDR3 extends over 15 amino acids.

This clone was counted a single time. The chain links TRBV9 to TRBJ2-5; D is undetermined. Germline V gene lookup returns CDR1 SGDLS and CDR2 YYNGEE. The V and J ends lost 4 bases and 3 bases respectively, with 7 bases between them. There are 12 residues in the CDR3. The CDR3 loop is CASSRVEETQYF. The CDR3 DNA sequence: TGTGCCAGCAGCCGGGTGGAAGAGACCCAGTACTTC.

The V call is TRBV14, the J call TRBJ2-2; D gene uncertain. The CDR3 length is 13 residues. Trimming cost V 4 bases and J 6 bases, with 9 bases left between them. CDR1 is SGHDN, CDR2 FVKESK, per germline. CDR3 in DNA: TGTGCCAGCAGCCCCCTAACCCCCGGGGAGCTGTTTTTT. This gives the protein CASSPLTPGELFF. Using reference TRBV14 and TRBJ2-2 for the parts outside the CDR3, the full variable domain is EAGVTQFPSHSVIEKGQTVTLRCDPISGHDNLYWYRRVMGKEIKFLLHFVKESKQDESGMPNNRFLAERTGGTYSTLKVQPAELEDSGVYFCASSPLTPGELFFGEGSRLTVL.

The rearrangement joins TRBV7-2 to TRBJ1-1; 7 positions agree with TRBD1. The CDR3 extends over 16 amino acids. V was pared by 1 base and J by 2 bases, with 7 bases of the junction left unmatched. Looked up from germline, CDR1 is SGHTA and CDR2 is FQGNSA. The CDR3 region has the DNA TGTGCCAGCAGCTTAGGGATAGACAGGGACAACACTGAAGCTTTCTTT. Residues: CASSLGIDRDNTEAFF.

The chain is built from TRBV2 and TRBJ2-7; 10 bases align to TRBD2. The CDR3 length is 16 residues. Germline V gene data show CDR1 as SNHLY and CDR2 as FYNNEI. V was clipped by 3 bases and J by 6 bases; unmatched bases: 11. CDR3: CASSDGSGGLIFEQYF. The CDR3 coding sequence is TGTGCCAGCAGTGATGGTAGCGGGGGGCTGATCTTCGAGCAGTACTTC.